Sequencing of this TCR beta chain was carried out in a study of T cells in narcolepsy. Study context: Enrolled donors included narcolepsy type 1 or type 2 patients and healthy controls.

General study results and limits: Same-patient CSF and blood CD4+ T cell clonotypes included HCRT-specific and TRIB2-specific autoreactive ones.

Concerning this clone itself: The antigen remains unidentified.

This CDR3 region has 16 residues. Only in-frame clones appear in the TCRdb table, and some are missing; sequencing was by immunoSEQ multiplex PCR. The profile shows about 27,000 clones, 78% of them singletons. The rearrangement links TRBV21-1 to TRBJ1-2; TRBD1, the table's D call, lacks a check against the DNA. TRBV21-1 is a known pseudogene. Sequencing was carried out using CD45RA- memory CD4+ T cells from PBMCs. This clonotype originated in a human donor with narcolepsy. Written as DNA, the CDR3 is TGTGCCAGCAGCAAAGGGTCTGGGGGCGCGTACTATGGCTACACCTTC. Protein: CASSKGSGGAYYGYTF.